This record concerns one T cell receptor (beta chain) sequence. The record originates from a study of blood T cell repertoires in COVID-19. Repertoires were generated with immunoSEQ multiplex PCR, while TCRdb's copy carries only in-frame clones and drops some. The sample includes 100,000 to 150,000 clones, around nine tenths seen only once; the top ten take over 10%. The CDR3 is 14 amino acids. V gave up 1 base and J gave up 6 bases; unmatched junction bases: 3. Germline assignment: CDR1 SGHVS and CDR2 FQNEAQ. This TCR was sampled from a woman in her seventies with COVID-19, enrolled during active disease. The rearrangement joins TRBV7-8 to TRBJ2-1; 7 bases line up with TRBD1. Sequenced input: peripheral blood. CDR3 sequence (DNA): TGTGCCAGCAGCTTAGGAGGACAGGTCAATGAGCAGTTCTTC. It yields the protein CASSLGGQVNEQFF.